The 3 T cell receptor beta chains below were found in one sample sequenced in a study of cytomegalovirus exposure and HLA in healthy donors. The table came from immunoSEQ multiplex PCR; TCRdb's copy has only in-frame clones and leaves some out. This sample has 45,000 to 60,000 clones, with just over 90% found just once. The sequenced sample consisted of PBMCs. Source of these receptors: a woman aged 18 to 35 in good health and CMV-seronegative.

V and J are TRBV5-1 and TRBJ2-4; 9 nucleotides agree with TRBD1. Germline CDR1 SGHRS, CDR2 YFSETQ. The CDR3 contains 18 residues. V shed 1 base, J shed 0 bases, and the junction held 8 bases outside the gene matches. CDR3 nucleotides: TGCGCCAGCAGCTTGTCCGGGACAGGGATTATAGCCAAAAACATTCAGTACTTC. Translation: CASSLSGTGIIAKNIQYF.

This sequence joins TRBV6-5 and TRBJ2-3; D not resolved. The CDR3 has 11 residues. V was shortened by 6 bases and J by 3 bases, with 4 bases between the two germline ends. From germline, CDR1 is MNHEY and CDR2 SVGAGI. The CDR3 DNA follows: TGTGCCAGCAGAATAACAGATACGCAGTATTTT. Encoded protein: CASRITDTQYF.

V and J are TRBV10-3 and TRBJ1-2; 8 nucleotides line up with TRBD1. The trim removed 5 bases at V and 4 bases at J, leaving 3 bases unmatched. Germline V gives CDR1 ENHRY, CDR2 SYGVKD. The CDR3 has 13 amino acids. The chain's CDR3 is CAISPGTGYGYTF. The CDR3 region has the DNA TGTGCCATCAGTCCGGGGACAGGCTATGGCTACACCTTC.